The 18 T cell receptor beta chains below all came from one sample that was sequenced in a study of shared clonotypes between healthy human individuals. Sequenced by immunoSEQ multiplex PCR; TCRdb stores in-frame clones only, minus some. Among some 630,000 clones, around 96% were seen once, and the ten largest hold roughly 0.1%. The naive CD8 population came from CD45RO-negative cells selected for CCR7, without terminally differentiated effector memory CD45RA+ cells. The sequenced sample was naive CD8+ T cells sorted from blood. All receptors derive from a woman in her 30s in good health.

The rearrangement uses TRBV13 and TRBJ2-6; 8 nucleotides align to TRBD1. The CDR3 is 15 residues long. The germline gives CDR1 PRHDT, CDR2 FYEKMQ (reference sequence). The ends lost 7 bases at V and 1 base at J; junction bases unmatched: 3. The CDR3 protein is CASTDRGSGANVLTF. For the CDR3, the DNA is TGTGCCAGCACCGACAGGGGATCTGGGGCCAACGTCCTGACTTTC.

Notes on this clone: The same CDR3 is also encoded by other DNA sequences in this sample. V is TRBV13 and J is TRBJ2-1; TRBD2 agrees at 10 bases. The CDR3 is made up of 15 amino acids. The J segment lost 0 bases and the V segment lost 5 bases, leaving 1 base of the junction unmatched. From germline, CDR1 is PRHDT and CDR2 FYEKMQ (reference sequence). The CDR3 DNA sequence: TGTGCCAGCAGCCCTAGCGGGAGCTCCTACAATGAGCAGTTCTTC. Translating it yields CASSPSGSSYNEQFF.

V is TRBV10-3 and J is TRBJ2-3; no firm D call. The CDR3 length is 16 residues. From germline, CDR1 is ENHRY and CDR2 SYGVKD. V shed 11 bases and J shed 0 bases, with 21 bases lying between them. The CDR3 is CAPADPKARSTDTQYF. The CDR3 nucleotides are TGTGCCCCAGCCGATCCGAAAGCCAGGAGCACAGATACGCAGTATTTT.

J is TRBJ2-1 and V is TRBV6-5, with TRBD1 as a possible D gene (5 bases). The CDR3 has 14 amino acids. Germline CDR1 and CDR2: MNHEY and SVGAGI. Between the trimmed V and J ends, which lost 0 bases and 6 bases, there was a span of 9 bases. The CDR3 loop reads CASSYSWGGNEQFF. The CDR3 DNA follows: TGTGCCAGCAGTTACTCGTGGGGCGGCAATGAGCAGTTCTTC.

The V call is TRBV5-5, the J call TRBJ2-3, with 13 positions matching TRBD2. The CDR3 is 17 amino acids. Germline assignment: CDR1 SGHKS and CDR2 YYEKEE (reference sequence). The ends lost 4 bases at V and 6 bases at J; junction bases unmatched: 11. CDR3 protein: CASSLVPGLAGRDTQYF. The CDR3 DNA reads TGTGCCAGCAGCCTGGTGCCGGGACTAGCGGGGAGGGATACGCAGTATTTT.

The chain has TRBV9 and TRBJ2-7; 7 bases fit TRBD2. Germline values: CDR1 SGDLS, CDR2 YYNGEE. The CDR3 is 14 amino acids. Trimming took 2 bases from V and 3 from J; bases not matched to a gene: 5. Here the CDR3 reads CASSVLADFYEQYF. As DNA, the CDR3 is TGTGCCAGCAGCGTCCTAGCGGATTTCTACGAGCAGTACTTC.

The chain combines TRBV19 with TRBJ2-5; 9 bases map to TRBD2. CDR1 and CDR2 from the germline V gene are LNHDA and SQIVND (reference sequence). The CDR3 has 16 amino acids. V trimming: 3 bases; J trimming: 2 bases; junction bases outside the gene matches: 7. The CDR3 spells CASSIPLAGGQETQYF. The CDR3 DNA follows: TGTGCCAGTAGTATCCCCCTTGCGGGAGGGCAAGAGACCCAGTACTTC.

This sequence joins TRBV2 and TRBJ2-1; the D is unclear. The CDR3 contains 17 residues. Germline lookup yields CDR1 SNHLY and CDR2 FYNNEI. The V end was cut by 0 bases, the J end by 1 base, with 13 bases between. This chain's CDR3 is CASSEAFGRESYNEQFF. The CDR3 bases are TGTGCCAGCAGTGAAGCGTTCGGGCGTGAGTCCTACAATGAGCAGTTCTTC.

This sequence joins TRBV15 and TRBJ2-7; possible D gene TRBD1, 6 bases. The V gene's germline CDR1 is LNHNV and CDR2 YYDKDF (reference sequence). The V and J ends lost 5 bases and 4 bases respectively, with 12 bases between them. This CDR3 region has 13 residues. The CDR3 DNA reads TGTGCCACCAGCCACAGGGAAGGTTACGAGCAGTACTTC. Its protein is CATSHREGYEQYF.

V is TRBV28 and J is TRBJ2-6; perhaps TRBD1 as D (5 bases). Trimming stripped 3 bases from V and 4 bases from J, with 13 bases between. The CDR3 runs 16 residues. In germline, CDR1 is MDHEN, CDR2 SYDVKM. CDR3 in amino acids: CASSFSGKNGANVLTF. CDR3 in DNA: TGTGCCAGCAGTTTTTCAGGGAAGAACGGGGCCAACGTCCTGACTTTC.

This chain uses TRBV28 with TRBJ2-7; the match to TRBD1 covers 7 bases. Germline V gene data show CDR1 as MDHEN and CDR2 as SYDVKM. The CDR3 is made up of 15 amino acids. With 3 bases clipped from V and 0 bases from J, the junction kept 5 bases outside the gene matches. The CDR3 protein is CASSLRQGLSYEQYF. CDR3 nucleotide sequence: TGTGCCAGCAGTTTGAGACAGGGCCTCTCCTACGAGCAGTACTTC.

The chain links TRBV28 to TRBJ2-3, with D perhaps matching TRBD1 (7 bases). Looked up from germline, CDR1 is MDHEN and CDR2 is SYDVKM. The CDR3 extends over 18 amino acids. V was trimmed by 4 bases and J by 3 bases, leaving 23 bases between them. CDR3 DNA: TGTGCCAGCAGTTATATCATTCTAGGGGGCGGGACTACAGATACGCAGTATTTT. Its translation is CASSYIILGGGTTDTQYF.

The chain uses TRBV21-1 and TRBJ1-5. TRBV21-1 is a known pseudogene. The CDR3 has 16 amino acids. The CDR3 DNA follows: TGTGCCAGCAGCAAAGCGGACGGGGGTAGCAATCAGCCCCAGCATTTT. Translated: CASSKADGGSNQPQHF.

This chain links TRBV5-4 with TRBJ1-1; 7 bases map to TRBD1. This CDR3 has 13 amino acids. The ends lost 2 bases at V and 6 bases at J; junction bases unmatched: 4. Germline V gene sequence: CDR1 SGHNT, CDR2 YYREEE (reference sequence). The CDR3 here is CASSFGGGSEAFF. CDR3 DNA sequence: TGTGCCAGCAGCTTTGGAGGGGGCTCTGAAGCTTTCTTT.

This rearrangement joins TRBV19 to TRBJ1-6; maybe TRBD1 (5 bases). V was shortened by 5 bases and J by 6 bases, with 11 bases between the two germline ends. The CDR3 contains 14 residues. Germline V gives CDR1 LNHDA, CDR2 SQIVND (reference sequence). The CDR3 coding sequence is TGTGCCAGTAGTGCCGACAGTACTAATTCACCCCTCCACTTT. Protein sequence: CASSADSTNSPLHF.

This clone was counted once. CDR3 coding DNA: TGCAGCGTTGAAGGGGACCTCAGCTCCTACAATGAGCAGTTCTTC. Translated, it gives CSVEGDLSSYNEQFF. The chain combines TRBV29-1 with TRBJ2-1, with D perhaps being TRBD1 or TRBD2 (5 bases each). CDR3 length equals 15 residues. Germline CDR1 reads SQVTM; CDR2 reads ANQGSEA. V shed 1 base and J shed 0 bases, with 10 bases lying between them.

Remarks on this clone: The sample carries other DNA sequences with the same CDR3. The rearrangement links TRBV7-9 to TRBJ2-3; D is undetermined. Trimming stripped 3 bases from V and 2 bases from J, with 0 bases between. The germline V gene has CDR1 SEHNR and CDR2 FQNEAQ (reference sequence). The CDR3 is made up of 11 amino acids. The CDR3 DNA reads TGTGCCAGCAGCTTCACAGATACGCAGTATTTT. It translates to CASSFTDTQYF.

This clone has a single count. The V gene is TRBV13, the J gene TRBJ1-2; TRBD1 might be the D (5 bases). The V end was cut by 5 bases, the J end by 6 bases, with 16 bases between. This CDR3 region has 14 residues. CDR1 is PRHDT and CDR2 is FYEKMQ in the germline V gene (reference sequence). CDR3 sequence (DNA): TGTGCCAGCAGCGTTAGGGGCTATTTCGATGGCTACACCTTC. This sequence encodes CASSVRGYFDGYTF. The variable domain in full, with the rest retrieved from reference TRBV13 and TRBJ1-2, is AAGVIQSPRHLIKEKRETATLKCYPIPRHDTVYWYQQGPGQDPQFLISFYEKMQSDKGSIPDRFSAQQFSDYHSELNMSSLELGDSALYFCASSVRGYFDGYTFGSGTRLTVV.